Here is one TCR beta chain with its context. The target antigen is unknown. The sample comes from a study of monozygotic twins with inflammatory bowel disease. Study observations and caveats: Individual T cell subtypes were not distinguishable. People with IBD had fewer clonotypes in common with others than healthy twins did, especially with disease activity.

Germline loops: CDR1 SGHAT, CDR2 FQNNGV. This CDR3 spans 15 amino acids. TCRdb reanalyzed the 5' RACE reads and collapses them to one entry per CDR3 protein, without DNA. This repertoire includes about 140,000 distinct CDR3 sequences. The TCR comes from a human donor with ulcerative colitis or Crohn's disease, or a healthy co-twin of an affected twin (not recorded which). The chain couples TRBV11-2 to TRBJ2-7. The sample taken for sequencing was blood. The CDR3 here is CASSLVAAASYEQYF.